The T cell receptor beta chain under discussion was sequenced for a study of cytomegalovirus exposure and HLA in healthy donors (dated by TCRdb to the late 2010s). Concerning the study at large: An earlier analysis of roughly 570 of the donors reported approximately 280 Gb of sequence data and approximately 120 million unique TCR beta sequences obtained from around 180 million T cells. Roughly 5 DR-DQ haplotypes were handled as single units for association and clustering, since linkage in the cohort was strong. Around 320 gigabases of sequencing data and tens of millions of unique TCR sequences were included in an early release covering 550 to 800 HLA-typed donors. Among over 350 genotyped donors of the cohort, an average of around 240,000 unique TCR beta nucleotide sequences were sequenced per donor, around a sixth of them non-productive. Among the roughly 400 genotyped donors, about 83% belonged to the genetic ancestry cluster associated with self-reported Caucasian donors. A later analysis re-analyzed previously published TCR beta repertoires from roughly 600 donors and added high-resolution HLA genotyping to study TCR occurrence patterns. Both class I and class II loci were covered by HLA typing, at four-digit resolution. Donor age, sex, ethnicity and CMV serostatus were compiled together with the repertoire data. Genome-wide SNP genotypes for about three fifths of the roughly 700 donors were used in a later genetic analysis, which treated that subset as a discovery cohort. The aim of the study was to test whether cataloging public T cell receptors could identify signatures of past pathogen exposure. The later analysis used no new phenotypic data to find candidate immune exposures, relying instead on TCR beta sequences and their occurrence across donors. Every repertoire in the discovery cohort had been generated on one and the same sequencing platform. Besides the first cohort of 666 subjects, a separate validation cohort made up of some 110 different subjects was used. Typing coverage varied by locus: roughly 620-640 donors for A, B, C, DRB1 and DQB1; more than 500 for DQA1; around 610 for DPA1; roughly 470 for DPB1. In an earlier analysis of a few hundred of the donors, high-throughput TCR beta sequencing was used to judge whether each TCR beta V gene segment behaved as functional or pseudogenic. The T cell repertoires of some 700 subjects were profiled by immunosequencing and related to cytomegalovirus serostatus. To predict cytomegalovirus infection status, the study brought together high-throughput TCR immunosequencing, statistical association of individual TCRs with disease status, and machine learning.

Study-wide conclusions, independent of this receptor: Correlated functional status among segregating V segments might reflect linkage disequilibrium, but an unknown experimental factor could not be ruled out. It was suggested by the authors that the approach could potentially be generalized to other disease states and immunological phenotypes. Three of the identified cytomegalovirus-associated TCR beta chains were confirmed in vitro to be specific for cytomegalovirus antigens. When HLA alleles, especially DR and DQ, strongly co-occurred, TCR associations were difficult to assign to individual alleles. Cytomegalovirus status was reported to be diagnosed by the classifier with high specificity and sensitivity in both the original and validation cohorts. The study gave a list of 150 to 200 TCR beta chains associated with cytomegalovirus. HLA typing was unavailable for some donors at each locus, so association tests used only the typed subset. The cohort was sequenced for TCR beta chains only, and without alpha or paired-chain data the features that could be detected were limited. In a later analysis, most CMV-associated TCR beta chains were found to appear HLA-restricted, with HLA associations seemingly driven largely by CMV exposure. Because the 87-base-pair reads could not distinguish some IMGT-functional V segments, including TRBV6-2 and TRBV6-3, those segments were excluded. An association between a missense DCLRE1C variant and V-gene and J-gene trimming of TCR beta chains was found in a later genetic analysis and replicated in an independent cohort. In a later analysis, several top co-occurrence clusters were reported to appear linked to parvovirus B19, influenza, CMV and Epstein-Barr virus. According to a later genetic analysis, donors in an Asian-associated ancestry cluster had fewer N-insertions in productive TCRs than the approximately 610-donor mean. Presence/absence analyses assumed roughly uniform sequencing depth across donors, an assumption that may not hold. CMV serostatus was the only immune exposure information available for the cohort. A further reported finding was that TCR beta sequences accurately predicted the HLA-A and HLA-B alleles for most subjects in the first cohort. While some public TCRs were present in many individuals, most TCR sequences turned up only very rarely across donors. In an earlier analysis of about 600 of the donors, most TCR beta V segments appeared in productive rearrangements about 87% or about 30% of the time, broadly matching IMGT annotations. In a later analysis, HLA-associated TCR beta chains showed more clonal expansion and lower generation probabilities than non-associated chains that were equally common. In a later analysis, some 18,000 TCR beta sequences were associated with specific HLA alleles at a false discovery rate of 0.05. A cluster of highly shared sequence variants was judged likely to represent a technical artifact of the sequencing pipeline. A later analysis found that TCR association rates varied across HLA loci, with DRB1 alleles showing the most associated TCRs and HLA-C alleles the fewest. Because counts were too low, around 17 rarely observed V segments, including chromosome 9 orphons, were left out of the earlier analysis of approximately 580 of the donors.

The cohort comprised fewer than 750 healthy bone marrow donors. Cohort members were all nominally healthy when sampled, although unrecorded immune exposures were likely present. The donor tested CMV seronegative, placing the donor among the 300 to 400 seronegative members of the cohort. A peripheral blood sample was provided by each donor, and peripheral blood mononuclear cells were used for TCR beta sequencing. Genomic DNA extraction from the blood cell samples was performed with the Qiagen DNeasy Blood Extraction Kit. The protocol used for the library was the immunoSEQ multiplex PCR assay. For the multiplex PCR, a mixture combining 60 forward primers for TCR Vbeta segments and 13 reverse primers for TCR Jbeta segments was used. The CDR3 region of rearranged TCR beta genes was amplified from genomic DNA with a multiplex PCR assay. On the Illumina HiSeq System, the amplified TCR beta libraries were sequenced as 87-base-pair reads. In the original analysis: In a later analysis, some 80 million unique TCR beta chains were counted across the approximately 640 repertoires, and roughly 11 million of these chains were shared by at least two donors. A nearest-neighbor algorithm error-corrected the raw reads and collapsed the reads into unique sequences, merging closely related sequences to remove PCR and sequencing errors. CDR3 sequences were aligned to IMGT reference sequences to assign V, D and J gene segments. For a sequence to be retained, a match of at least six nucleotides to both a V gene segment and a J gene segment was required. A rearrangement counted as productive if the CDR3 had no stop codons and remained in frame with V and J, and every other rearrangement counted as non-productive. Following IMGT convention, CDR3 was defined as the stretch from the second conserved V-encoded cysteine up to the conserved J-encoded phenylalanine. In an earlier analysis of 550 to 650 of the donors, sequences lacking an unambiguous match to a single V gene segment were excluded. An earlier analysis of 587 of the donors classified V segments as functional when productive rearrangements were above 56.7% and as segregating when the standard deviation between donors was above 5%. A statistical classification framework was built for diagnosing cytomegalovirus status from the catalog of TCR beta chain sequences. In a later analysis, TCR nucleotide sequences were compared against IMGT/GENE-DB human TR gene sequences so that V and J genes could be assigned. Using the TCRdist pipeline, a later analysis assigned CDR3 sequences along with most-parsimonious VDJ recombination scenarios. In a later analysis, each TCR beta chain was defined by its CDR3 amino acid sequence together with its V-gene family, and reads without a unique V-gene family were excluded. A later analysis removed 592 highly shared, low-generation-probability nucleotide sequences to deal with suspected cross-contamination and a sequencing artifact. For each public chain, a later analysis derived a clonal expansion index from normalized ranks of inferred template counts within each repertoire. In a later analysis, generation probabilities were computed with a VDJ recombination model fitted to out-of-frame rearrangements, and the resulting probabilities were checked against IGoR. A later analysis scored TCR-TCR, TCR-HLA and TCR-CMV co-occurrence with hypergeometric tests, applying a repertoire-size bias correction to TCR pairs. To estimate false discovery rates, a later analysis permuted the HLA or CMV assignments 20 times. In a later analysis, co-occurring TCRs were grouped using DBSCAN, with TCRdist sequence similarity added in when clustering inside HLA-allele-positive subsets. Co-occurrence clustering excluded repertoires with fewer than 30,000 or more than 120,000 public chains, plus five with anomalous nucleotide sharing. Here the immuneACCESS table is served through TCRdb, limited to in-frame sequences with V and J called. Missing clones are a known gap in these copies; in checked studies unresolved V genes cover under half, and the rest lacks a known reason. V, J and clone size derive from that table, while D and trimming were established from the DNA sequence. This sample comprises roughly 100,000 clones, 83% of them detected only once. The ten largest clones represent roughly 6.1% of the sample.

In the case of this clone: The clone's antigen remains unknown. Per-base quality was not reported, and no clone a single base away is much larger than it.

V drops 7 bases and J drops 8 bases, leaving 9 bases in between. In the germline V gene, CDR1 corresponds to SGHRS and CDR2 to YFSETQ. The cysteine opens and the phenylalanine closes a CDR3 of 11 amino acids. Only the CDR3 DNA is retained, 33 bases long and in frame from the first base. Sequencing was carried out using PBMCs. The TCR sequence derives from a man younger than 30 in good health and CMV-seronegative. The V and J genes are TRBV5-1 and TRBJ2-2, with no confident D gene call. The CDR3: CASGYLGELFF. At the DNA level, the sequence is TGCGCCAGCGGCTACTTGGGGGAGCTGTTTTTT.